The rows below give T cell receptor beta chains drawn from one sample of a study of long-term antiretroviral therapy in people with HIV. Clones were read by immunoSEQ multiplex PCR, and TCRdb kept only the in-frame ones, dropping some. The sample contains tens of thousands of clones, roughly three quarters of which appear only once. Sequenced here: unsorted PBMCs, sampled 1.1 years before starting antiretroviral therapy. The receptor set was obtained from a woman in her thirties or forties with HIV. CDR3s include the opening cysteine and the closing phenylalanine or tryptophan. A D gene is named only where the DNA matches it firmly. Where a row states a size, it is once, few, many or the class of an expanded clone; other rows omit it.

j_call,v_call,d_call,clone_size,cdr3_aa,cdr3_nt
TRBJ2-3,TRBV2,TRBD1,few,CASSAGQGTDTQYF,TGTGCCAGCAGTGCAGGACAGGGCACAGATACGCAGTATTTT
TRBJ2-7,TRBV6-5,TRBD1,NA,CASSPDREGAYEQYF,TGTGCCAGCAGCCCGGACAGGGAAGGCGCGTACGAGCAGTACTTC
TRBJ1-4,TRBV19,NA,NA,CASSMFGATNEKLFF,TGTGCCAGTAGTATGTTTGGAGCCACTAATGAAAAACTGTTTTTT
TRBJ1-3,TRBV11-3,TRBD1,NA,CASSSRGQASGNTIYF,TGTGCCAGCAGCTCTAGAGGACAGGCCTCTGGAAACACCATATATTTT
TRBJ2-7,TRBV7-9,TRBD1,NA,CASSDKGQGYEQYF,TGTGCCAGCAGCGATAAAGGACAGGGGTATGAGCAGTACTTC
TRBJ1-2,TRBV6-6,TRBD1,NA,CASNRDRGGHGYTF,TGTGCCAGCAATCGGGACAGGGGAGGGCATGGCTACACCTTC
TRBJ2-5,TRBV11-3,NA,once,CASSQEALKTQYF,TGTGCCAGCAGCCAAGAAGCTTTGAAGACCCAGTACTTC
TRBJ2-7,TRBV29-1,TRBD1,few,CSVGVPGQGDHEQYF,TGCAGCGTTGGGGTTCCCGGACAGGGTGACCACGAGCAGTACTTC
TRBJ2-1,TRBV5-1,NA,NA,CATATQGSSYNEQFF,TGCGCCACCGCAACCCAGGGGAGCTCCTACAATGAGCAGTTCTTC
TRBJ2-7,TRBV5-1,NA,NA,CASRETRAVEQYF,TGCGCCAGCAGAGAGACCCGGGCAGTGGAGCAGTACTTC
TRBJ1-2,TRBV19,TRBD1,few,CASSTSGQTYGYTF,TGTGCCAGTAGTACATCGGGACAGACGTATGGCTACACCTTC
TRBJ2-4,TRBV2,NA,NA,CASSDVKNIQYF,TGTGCCAGCAGTGATGTTAAAAACATTCAGTACTTC
TRBJ2-1,TRBV15,NA,NA,CATSRAAGHEQFF,TGTGCCACCAGCAGAGCGGCGGGCCATGAGCAGTTCTTC
TRBJ2-7,TRBV6-6,NA,NA,CASSPGAGPSYEQYF,TGTGCCAGCAGTCCCGGGGCAGGGCCATCCTACGAGCAGTACTTC
TRBJ2-3,TRBV27,TRBD2,NA,CASSTLAGAISDTQYF,TGTGCCAGCAGTACCCTAGCGGGAGCAATTTCAGATACGCAGTATTTT
TRBJ1-1,TRBV30,TRBD1,NA,CAWGQGLGTEAFF,TGTGCCTGGGGACAGGGTTTAGGCACTGAAGCTTTCTTT
TRBJ2-1,TRBV27,TRBD2,NA,CASSIAGFTASYNEQFF,TGTGCCAGCAGCATAGCGGGATTTACGGCGTCCTACAATGAGCAGTTCTTC
TRBJ1-5,TRBV13,TRBD1,NA,CASSFQGAIDQPQHF,TGTGCCAGCAGCTTTCAGGGGGCCATCGATCAGCCCCAGCATTTT
TRBJ2-5,TRBV15,NA,NA,CATSNQYQETQYF,TGTGCCACCAGCAATCAGTACCAAGAGACCCAGTACTTC
TRBJ2-7,TRBV4-2,NA,NA,CASSQEGSASSYEQYF,TGTGCCAGCAGCCAAGAGGGGTCGGCGAGCTCCTACGAGCAGTACTTC
TRBJ1-2,TRBV27,NA,NA,CASSFGGPNGYTF,TGTGCCAGCAGTTTCGGGGGGCCCAATGGCTACACCTTC
TRBJ1-2,TRBV11-2,NA,NA,CASSSGRQAINYGYTF,TGTGCCAGCAGCTCCGGTAGGCAGGCCATAAACTATGGCTACACCTTC
TRBJ2-4,TRBV5-1,NA,NA,CASSLASSVNAKNIQYF,TGCGCCAGCAGCTTGGCGAGTAGCGTAAACGCCAAAAACATTCAGTACTTC
TRBJ2-2,TRBV9,NA,NA,CASSVEVNTGELFF,TGTGCCAGCAGCGTAGAAGTGAACACCGGGGAGCTGTTTTTT
TRBJ1-2,TRBV30,NA,NA,CAGYWDIYGYTF,TGTGCCGGATACTGGGACATCTATGGCTACACCTTC
TRBJ2-2,TRBV30,NA,NA,CAWSVQSGVGELFF,TGTGCCTGGAGTGTACAATCCGGGGTTGGGGAGCTGTTTTTT
TRBJ1-5,TRBV7-2,NA,NA,CASSLEREQPQHF,TGTGCCAGCAGCTTAGAGAGGGAACAGCCCCAGCATTTT
TRBJ1-5,TRBV2,NA,NA,CASSAAAKSNQPQHF,TGTGCCAGCAGTGCAGCAGCGAAGAGCAATCAGCCCCAGCATTTT
TRBJ2-7,TRBV11-3,TRBD1,NA,CASSLTGSNLEQYF,TGTGCCAGCAGCCTGACAGGGTCTAATCTCGAGCAGTACTTC
TRBJ1-2,TRBV5-1,TRBD1,NA,CASRPPGQSNYGYTF,TGCGCCAGCAGACCCCCGGGACAGTCGAACTATGGCTACACCTTC